A single sample gave rise to the 10 T cell receptor beta chains below, sequenced in a study of cytomegalovirus exposure and HLA in healthy donors. Primers for the PCR totalled 60 Vbeta and 13 Jbeta. The repertoire was sequenced with immunoSEQ multiplex PCR; TCRdb's copy has only in-frame clones and lacks some. This table has some 160,000 clones, roughly 80% appearing once. The source material was PBMCs. These receptors all stem from a male donor in good health and CMV-seropositive.

The chain is built from TRBV7-2 and TRBJ2-2, with TRBD2 matching 8 bases. V was clipped by 5 bases and J by 10 bases; unmatched bases: 9. Looked up from germline, CDR1 is SGHTA and CDR2 is FQGNSA. The CDR3 sequence is 14 residues long. The CDR3 DNA is TGTGCCAGCAGCCTTACTAGCGGTTCTTTGGAGCTGTTTTTT. Its protein is CASSLTSGSLELFF.

Turning to this clone: The junction shows a germline mismatch at one end, possibly a read error. The chain uses TRBV7-9 and TRBJ2-7, with no clear D. Germline values: CDR1 SEHNR, CDR2 FQNEAQ (reference sequence). The CDR3 is 14 amino acids. CDR3 loop: CSSSLDLSSYEQYF. DNA for the CDR3: TGTTCCAGCAGCCTCGATCTTAGCTCCTACGAGCAGTACTTC.

The sample holds a few counts of this clone. V is TRBV30 and J is TRBJ2-2; the D gene is possibly TRBD2 (5 bases). The CDR3 loop spans 12 amino acids. Per the germline V gene, CDR1 is GTSNPN and CDR2 is SVGIG (reference sequence). V was pared by 2 bases and J by 5 bases, with 6 bases between. The CDR3 nucleotides are TGTGCCTGGAGTAAGCGGACCGGGGAGCTGTTTTTT. Residues: CAWSKRTGELFF.

The CDR3 DNA follows: TGTGCCATCAGTGAGCCAATAGCGGGAGTCGGAGAGACCCAGTACTTC. It translates to CAISEPIAGVGETQYF. The rearrangement uses TRBV10-3 and TRBJ2-5, with 9 bases that match TRBD2. V shed 2 bases and J 4 bases; nucleotides not matched to a gene: 8. The CDR3 covers 16 residues. CDR1 and CDR2 from the germline V gene are ENHRY and SYGVKD.

This rearrangement joins TRBV9 to TRBJ2-1; 8 nucleotides align to TRBD2. V was pared by 7 bases and J by 7 bases, with 13 bases of the junction left unmatched. Germline V lookup: CDR1 SGDLS, CDR2 YYNGEE. This CDR3 is built from 15 residues. CDR3 sequence reads: CASGLRAGVFNEQFF. The CDR3 region has the DNA TGTGCCAGCGGCCTTAGAGCGGGAGTGTTTAATGAGCAGTTCTTC.

This sequence joins TRBV28 and TRBJ1-2; unclear D gene. Trimming pared 4 bases from V and 4 bases from J, leaving 10 bases between. From germline, CDR1 is MDHEN and CDR2 SYDVKM. This CDR3 has 13 amino acids. The CDR3 DNA reads as TGTGCCAGCAGTTCCGGGGTCCTCTATGGCTACACCTTC. This gives the protein CASSSGVLYGYTF.

The chain uses TRBV28 and TRBJ1-1; the match to TRBD1 covers 7 bases. After removal of 7 bases from V and 11 bases from J, the junction contained 13 bases not matched to a gene. The CDR3 length is 13 residues. CDR1 is MDHEN, CDR2 SYDVKM, per germline. The CDR3 DNA sequence: TGTGCCAGCACCTTAACCAGGGGGATGGTCGCTTTCTTT. Its translation is CASTLTRGMVAFF.

In this sample, this clone turned up a few times. The CDR3 sequence is CASSPPPNSGRPEQYF. The CDR3 bases are TGTGCCAGCAGTCCTCCCCCGAATAGCGGGAGACCCGAGCAGTACTTC. The chain uses TRBV27 and TRBJ2-7; 9 nucleotides line up with TRBD2. The junction had 14 bases not matched to a gene; V was cut back by 5 bases and J by 6 bases. Germline V gene data show CDR1 as MNHEY and CDR2 as SMNVEV (reference sequence). This CDR3 has 16 amino acids.

The V call is TRBV29-1, the J call TRBJ2-5; D perhaps matches TRBD1 (6 bases). The end of the DNA aligns better with TRBJ2-7, so the J call may be wrong. Germline V CDR1 and CDR2: SQVTM, ANQGSEA. There are 14 residues in the CDR3. The CDR3 sequence: CSVEDQGSSYEQYF. Here the CDR3 DNA reads TGCAGCGTTGAAGATCAGGGGAGCTCCTACGAGCAGTACTTC.

This clone has a single count. The V call is TRBV4-2, the J call TRBJ2-7, with 11 positions matching TRBD1. V shed 7 bases and J 6 bases; nucleotides not matched to a gene: 17. Germline V gene data show CDR1 as LGHNA and CDR2 as YNFKEQ. The CDR3 loop spans 17 amino acids. CDR3 DNA: TGTGCCAGCACCCGAGCCACCCTAAGGACAGGGGGCGGCGAGCAGTACTTC. Residues: CASTRATLRTGGGEQYF.